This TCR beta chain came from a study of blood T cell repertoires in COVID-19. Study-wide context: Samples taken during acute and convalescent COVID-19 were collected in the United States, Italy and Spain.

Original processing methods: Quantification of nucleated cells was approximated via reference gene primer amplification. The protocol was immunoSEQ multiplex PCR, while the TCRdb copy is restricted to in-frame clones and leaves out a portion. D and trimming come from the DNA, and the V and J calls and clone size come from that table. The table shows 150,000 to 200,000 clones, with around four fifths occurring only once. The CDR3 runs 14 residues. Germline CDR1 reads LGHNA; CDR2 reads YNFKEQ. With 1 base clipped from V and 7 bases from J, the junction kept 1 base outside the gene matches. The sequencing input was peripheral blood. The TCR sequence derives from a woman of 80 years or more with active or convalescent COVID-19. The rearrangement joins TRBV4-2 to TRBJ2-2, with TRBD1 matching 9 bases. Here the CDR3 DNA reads TGTGCCAGCAGCCAAGCGACAGGGGGCGGGGAGCTGTTTTTT. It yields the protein CASSQATGGGELFF.